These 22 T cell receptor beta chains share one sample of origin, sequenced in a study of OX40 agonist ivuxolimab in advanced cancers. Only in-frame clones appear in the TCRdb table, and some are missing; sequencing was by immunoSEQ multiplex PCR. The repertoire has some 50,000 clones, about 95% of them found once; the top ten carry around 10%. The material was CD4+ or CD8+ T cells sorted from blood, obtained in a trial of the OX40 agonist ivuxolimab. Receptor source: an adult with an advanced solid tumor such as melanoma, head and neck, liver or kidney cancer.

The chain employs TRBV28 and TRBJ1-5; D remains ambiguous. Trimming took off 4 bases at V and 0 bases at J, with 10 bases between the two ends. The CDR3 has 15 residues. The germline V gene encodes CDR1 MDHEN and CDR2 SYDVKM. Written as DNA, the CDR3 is TGTGCCAGCAGTTCCCCACACGATAGCAATCAGCCCCAGCATTTT. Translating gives CASSSPHDSNQPQHF. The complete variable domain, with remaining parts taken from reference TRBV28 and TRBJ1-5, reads DVKVTQSSRYLVKRTGEKVFLECVQDMDHENMFWYRQDPGLGLRLIYFSYDVKMKEKGDIPEGYSVSREKKERFSLILESASTNQTSMYLCASSSPHDSNQPQHFGDGTRLSIL.

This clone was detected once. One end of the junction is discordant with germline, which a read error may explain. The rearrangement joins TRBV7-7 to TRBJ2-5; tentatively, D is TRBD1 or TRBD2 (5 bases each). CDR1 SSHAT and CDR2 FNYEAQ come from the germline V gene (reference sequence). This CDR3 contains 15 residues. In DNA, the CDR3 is TGTGCTAGCAGCTTAGCGTTAGTGGAAAGGGGGACCCAGTACTTC. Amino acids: CASSLALVERGTQYF.

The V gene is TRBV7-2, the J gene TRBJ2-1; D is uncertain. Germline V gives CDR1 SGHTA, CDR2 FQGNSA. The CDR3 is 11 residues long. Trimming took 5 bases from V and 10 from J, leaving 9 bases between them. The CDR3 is CASSGPWEQFF. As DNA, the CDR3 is TGTGCCAGCAGCGGGCCTTGGGAGCAGTTCTTC.

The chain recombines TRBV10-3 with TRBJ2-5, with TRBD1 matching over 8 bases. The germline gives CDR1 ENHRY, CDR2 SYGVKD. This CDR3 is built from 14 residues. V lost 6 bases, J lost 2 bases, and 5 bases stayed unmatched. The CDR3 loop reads CAIRDRAEQETQYF. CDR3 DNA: TGTGCCATCAGGGACAGGGCAGAGCAAGAGACCCAGTACTTC.

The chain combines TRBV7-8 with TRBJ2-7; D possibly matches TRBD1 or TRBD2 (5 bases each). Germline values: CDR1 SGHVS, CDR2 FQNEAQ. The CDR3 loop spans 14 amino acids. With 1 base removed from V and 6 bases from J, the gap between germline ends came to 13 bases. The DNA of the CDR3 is TGTGCCAGCAGCTTAGTCTACGGGGCGGGCGAGCAGTACTTC. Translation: CASSLVYGAGEQYF.

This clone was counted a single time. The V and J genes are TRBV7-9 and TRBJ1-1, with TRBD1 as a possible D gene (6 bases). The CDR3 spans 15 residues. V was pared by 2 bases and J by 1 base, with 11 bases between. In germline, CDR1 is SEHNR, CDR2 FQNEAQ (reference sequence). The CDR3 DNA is TGTGCCAGCAGCTTATATAGACAGGCGAACACTGAAGCTTTCTTT. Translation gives CASSLYRQANTEAFF.

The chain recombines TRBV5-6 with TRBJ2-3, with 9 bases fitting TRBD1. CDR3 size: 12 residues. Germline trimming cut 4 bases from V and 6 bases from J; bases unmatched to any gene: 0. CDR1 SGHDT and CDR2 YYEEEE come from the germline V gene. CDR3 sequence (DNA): TGTGCCAGCAGCGGACAGGGGGATACGCAGTATTTT. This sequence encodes CASSGQGDTQYF. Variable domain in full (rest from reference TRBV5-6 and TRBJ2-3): DAGVTQSPTHLIKTRGQQVTLRCSPKSGHDTVSWYQQALGQGPQFIFQYYEEEERQRGNFPDRFSGHQFPNYSSELNVNALLLGDSALYLCASSGQGDTQYFGPGTRLTVL.

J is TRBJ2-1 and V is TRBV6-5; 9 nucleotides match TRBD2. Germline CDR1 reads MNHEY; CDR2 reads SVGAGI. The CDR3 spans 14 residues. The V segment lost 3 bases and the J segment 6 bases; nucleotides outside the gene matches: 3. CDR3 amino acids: CASSYSGSGNEQFF. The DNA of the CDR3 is TGTGCCAGCAGTTATAGCGGGAGCGGCAATGAGCAGTTCTTC.

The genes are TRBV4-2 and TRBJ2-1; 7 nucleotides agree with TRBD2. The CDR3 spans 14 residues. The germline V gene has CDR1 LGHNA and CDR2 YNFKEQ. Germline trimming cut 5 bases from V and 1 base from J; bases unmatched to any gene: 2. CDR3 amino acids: CASSVGGSYNEQFF. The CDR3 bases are TGTGCCAGCAGCGTCGGGGGGTCCTACAATGAGCAGTTCTTC.

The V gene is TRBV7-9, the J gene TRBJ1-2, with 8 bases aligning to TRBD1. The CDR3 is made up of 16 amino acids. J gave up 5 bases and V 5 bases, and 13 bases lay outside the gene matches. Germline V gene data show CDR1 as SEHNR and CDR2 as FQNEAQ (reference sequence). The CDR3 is CASSPILVQGGYGYTF. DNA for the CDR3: TGTGCCAGCAGCCCGATACTCGTACAGGGGGGGTATGGCTACACCTTC. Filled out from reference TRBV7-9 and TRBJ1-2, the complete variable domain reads DTGVSQNPRHKITKRGQNVTFRCDPISEHNRLYWYRQTLGQGPEFLTYFQNEAQLEKSRLLSDRFSAERPKGSFSTLEIQRTEQGDSAMYLCASSPILVQGGYGYTFGSGTRLTVV.

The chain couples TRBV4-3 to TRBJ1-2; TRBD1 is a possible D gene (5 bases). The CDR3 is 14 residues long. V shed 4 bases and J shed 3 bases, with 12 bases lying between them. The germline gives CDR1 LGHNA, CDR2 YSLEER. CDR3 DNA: TGCGCCAGCAGCCGGGGCGGGACGGACTATGGCTACACCTTC. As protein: CASSRGGTDYGYTF.

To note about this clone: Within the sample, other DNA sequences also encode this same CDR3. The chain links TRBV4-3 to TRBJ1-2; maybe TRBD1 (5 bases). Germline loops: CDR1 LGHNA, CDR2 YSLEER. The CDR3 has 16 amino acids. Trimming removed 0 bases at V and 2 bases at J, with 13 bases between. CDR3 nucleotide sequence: TGCGCCAGCAGCCAAGAGAGGGGCGGATTAAACTATGGCTACACCTTC. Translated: CASSQERGGLNYGYTF.

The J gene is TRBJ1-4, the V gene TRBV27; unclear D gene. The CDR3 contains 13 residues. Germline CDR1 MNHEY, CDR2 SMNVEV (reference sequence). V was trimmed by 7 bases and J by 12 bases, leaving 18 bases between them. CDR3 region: CASKDFPGAELFF. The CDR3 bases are TGTGCCAGCAAGGACTTCCCCGGAGCGGAACTGTTTTTT.

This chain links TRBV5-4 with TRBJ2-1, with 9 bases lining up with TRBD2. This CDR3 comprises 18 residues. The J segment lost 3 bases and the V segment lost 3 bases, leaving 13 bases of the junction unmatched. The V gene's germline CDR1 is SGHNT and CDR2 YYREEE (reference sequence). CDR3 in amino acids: CASSSNPTTSGYYNEQFF. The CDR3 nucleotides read TGTGCCAGCAGCTCAAACCCGACAACTAGCGGGTACTACAATGAGCAGTTCTTC. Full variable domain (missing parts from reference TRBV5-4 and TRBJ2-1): ETGVTQSPTHLIKTRGQQVTLRCSSQSGHNTVSWYQQALGQGPQFIFQYYREEENGRGNFPPRFSGLQFPNYSSELNVNALELDDSALYLCASSSNPTTSGYYNEQFFGPGTRLTVL.

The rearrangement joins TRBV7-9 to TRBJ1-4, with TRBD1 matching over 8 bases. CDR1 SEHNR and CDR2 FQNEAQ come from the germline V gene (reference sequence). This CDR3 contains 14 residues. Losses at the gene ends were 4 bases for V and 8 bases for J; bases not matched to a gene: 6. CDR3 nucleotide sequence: TGTGCCAGCAGCTCGGACAGGGTGAGAGAAAAACTGTTTTTT. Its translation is CASSSDRVREKLFF.

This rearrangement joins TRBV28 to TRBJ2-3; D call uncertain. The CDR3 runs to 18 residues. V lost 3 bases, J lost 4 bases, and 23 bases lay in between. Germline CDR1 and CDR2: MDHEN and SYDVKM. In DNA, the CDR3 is TGTGCCAGCAGTTTTGGTGCCCGATCGTCAGGTTTTTCAGATACGCAGTATTTT. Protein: CASSFGARSSGFSDTQYF.

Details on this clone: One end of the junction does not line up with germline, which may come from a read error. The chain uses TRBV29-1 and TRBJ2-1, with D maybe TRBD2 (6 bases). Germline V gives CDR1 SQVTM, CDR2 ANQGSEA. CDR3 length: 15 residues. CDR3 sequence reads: CSGEAGLSSYNEQFF. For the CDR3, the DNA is TGCAGCGGTGAAGCGGGCCTTTCCTCCTACAATGAGCAGTTCTTC.

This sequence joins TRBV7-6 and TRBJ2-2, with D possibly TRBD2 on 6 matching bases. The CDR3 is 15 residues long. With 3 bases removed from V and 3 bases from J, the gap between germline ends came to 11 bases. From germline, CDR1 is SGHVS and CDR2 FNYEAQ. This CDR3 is CASSFRTGDTGELFF. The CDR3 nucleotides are TGTGCCAGCAGCTTCAGGACGGGAGACACCGGGGAGCTGTTTTTT.

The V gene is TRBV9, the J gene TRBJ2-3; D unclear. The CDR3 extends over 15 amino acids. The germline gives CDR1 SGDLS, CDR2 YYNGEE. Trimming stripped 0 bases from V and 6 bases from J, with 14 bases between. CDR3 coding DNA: TGTGCCAGCAGCGTAGCGGCTAGGCTGGTCGATACGCAGTATTTT. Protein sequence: CASSVAARLVDTQYF. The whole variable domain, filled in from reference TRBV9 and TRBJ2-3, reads DSGVTQTPKHLITATGQRVTLRCSPRSGDLSVYWYQQSLDQGLQFLIQYYNGEERAKGNILERFSAQQFPDLHSELNLSSLELGDSALYFCASSVAARLVDTQYFGPGTRLTVL.

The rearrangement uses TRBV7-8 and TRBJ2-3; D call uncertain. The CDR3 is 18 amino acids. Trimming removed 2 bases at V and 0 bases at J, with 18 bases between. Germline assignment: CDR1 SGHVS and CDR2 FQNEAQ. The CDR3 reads CASSLWAQASSSTDTQYF. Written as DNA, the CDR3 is TGTGCCAGCAGCTTATGGGCTCAAGCCTCCTCTAGCACAGATACGCAGTATTTT. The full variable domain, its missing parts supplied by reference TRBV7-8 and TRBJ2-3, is GAGVSQSPRYKVAKRGQDVALRCDPISGHVSLFWYQQALGQGPEFLTYFQNEAQLDKSGLPSDRFFAERPEGSVSTLKIQRTQQEDSAVYLCASSLWAQASSSTDTQYFGPGTRLTVL.

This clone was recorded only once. This CDR3 is CASSIFGGINYEQYF. As DNA, the CDR3 is TGTGCCAGTAGTATTTTCGGCGGGATCAACTACGAGCAGTACTTC. V and J are TRBV19 and TRBJ2-7, with D possibly TRBD2 on 6 matching bases. This CDR3 has 15 residues. V shed 3 bases and J shed 3 bases, with 15 bases lying between them. Germline CDR1 LNHDA, CDR2 SQIVND (reference sequence).

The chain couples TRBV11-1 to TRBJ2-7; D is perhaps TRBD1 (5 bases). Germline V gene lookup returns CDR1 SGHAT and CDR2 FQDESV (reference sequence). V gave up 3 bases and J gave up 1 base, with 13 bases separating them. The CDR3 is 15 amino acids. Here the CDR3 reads CASSLSDIGSYEQYF. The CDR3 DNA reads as TGTGCCAGCAGCTTGTCGGACATTGGGTCCTACGAGCAGTACTTC.